This is a list of T cell receptor beta chains from one sample in a study of cytomegalovirus exposure and HLA in healthy donors. Profiled with immunoSEQ multiplex PCR; TCRdb holds only in-frame clones, not every one. The sample has 150,000 to 200,000 clones, more than 60% seen once; the top ten hold 2% to 3%. Material: PBMCs. These receptors came from a human donor in good health. Each CDR3 is given with its conserved first and last residue. A D gene is named only where the DNA matches it firmly.

CDR3aa,d_gene,v_gene
CASSHPSDREVEGYTF,TRBD1,TRBV23-1
CASRRTGSAFF,.,TRBV6-1
CASSLGPGGTNTEAFF,.,TRBV7-8
CSVIADGTDTQYF,.,TRBV29-1
CASKFSGLNTEAFF,.,TRBV5-1
CASTSRDRGNTEAFF,TRBD1,TRBV19
CASSLDTLNTEAFF,.,TRBV11-3
CASSLQGFQPQHF,.,TRBV7-3
CAIRPGTTDTGELFF,.,TRBV10-3
CASSKRRRGRTGNTIYF,.,TRBV21-1
CASSLVMGEETQYF,.,TRBV11-2
CASRDRRPITDTQYF,TRBD1,TRBV5-1
CAWSVTEWEKLFF,.,TRBV30
CASSSEGWGTYGYTF,.,TRBV7-8
CASSPNTGELFF,.,TRBV11-3
CASSGDSLTTYEQYF,.,TRBV5-1
CASSPSGQIHQPQHF,TRBD1,TRBV7-8
CAWSAGGYGYTF,TRBD1,TRBV30
CASSATWGGNTEAFF,.,TRBV6-4
CASSQTGGAWAQHF,TRBD1,TRBV6-5